This entry lists 32 T cell receptor beta chains sequenced from one sample in a study of T cells expressing NK-cell markers. Each CDR3 protein gets one entry in TCRdb, which reprocessed the 5' RACE reads and gives no DNA. Its table lists about 260,000 distinct CDR3 sequences. The sequencing input was blood T cells: a sorted CD56 or NKG2C T cell subset, CD4+ or CD8+ T cells, or bulk PBMC T cells (not recorded which). These receptor sequences come from a man younger than 30 in good health.

The genes are TRBV11-2 and TRBJ2-1; the TCRdb D gene call, TRBD2, has no DNA to confirm it. Germline-derived CDR1 and CDR2 are SGHAT and FQNNGV. The CDR3 extends over 13 amino acids. The CDR3 loop reads CASRLGEYNEQFF.

The genes are TRBV5-1 and TRBJ2-7; TCRdb picks TRBD2, but there is no DNA to check that call. In germline, CDR1 is SGHRS, CDR2 YFSETQ. The CDR3 totals 15 residues. CDR3 in amino acids: CASSLGTSGSSEQYF.

This chain uses TRBV4-1 with TRBJ2-1. This CDR3 spans 16 amino acids. CDR1 is MGHRA and CDR2 is YSYEKL in the germline V gene. The CDR3 is CASSQVRLGIGIEQFF.

This chain connects TRBV24-1 to TRBJ2-3. The CDR3 contains 11 residues. The V gene's germline CDR1 is KGHDR and CDR2 SFDVKD. The CDR3 here is CATSDLWPQYF.

V and J are TRBV5-4 and TRBJ1-1; TCRdb designates TRBD1, a call that cannot be tested without DNA. Germline V gene sequence: CDR1 SGHNT, CDR2 YYREEE (reference sequence). This CDR3 region has 15 residues. CDR3: CASSSGTVGVTEAFF.

The J gene is TRBJ1-1, the V gene TRBV9. The CDR3 contains 16 residues. Germline CDR1 reads SGDLS; CDR2 reads YYNGEE. The CDR3 loop reads CASSATIGVKNTEAFF.

V gene TRBV4-2 combines with J gene TRBJ1-4; TCRdb indicates TRBD1, and absent DNA this call remains unverified. Germline loops: CDR1 LGHNA, CDR2 YNFKEQ. CDR3 length: 17 residues. This CDR3 is CASSQFGQVARNEKLFF.

This chain uses TRBV29-1 with TRBJ2-1; the D call of TRBD1 rests on TCRdb alone, since no DNA is present to check it. Germline V gives CDR1 SQVTM, CDR2 ANQGSEA. This CDR3 is built from 12 residues. CDR3: CSVGGERDEQFF.

The chain links TRBV4-2 to TRBJ2-1; without DNA, the TCRdb call of TRBD2 cannot be checked. The germline CDR1 and CDR2 sequences are LGHNA and YNFKEQ. The CDR3 consists of 17 residues. The CDR3 reads CASSQDGASGSLGEQFF.

The chain joins TRBV29-1 to TRBJ2-7; TCRdb picks TRBD1, but there is no DNA to check that call. Germline V gene lookup returns CDR1 SQVTM and CDR2 ANQGSEA. CDR3 length equals 13 residues. The CDR3 sequence: CSVDNGGGYEQYF.

The chain combines TRBV6-5 with TRBJ2-1; as DNA is missing, the TRBD2 call by TCRdb cannot be tested. This CDR3 comprises 12 residues. Germline CDR1 is MNHEY and CDR2 is SVGAGI. The CDR3 sequence is CASSSLKNEQFF.

The V call is TRBV12-3 or TRBV12-4, the J call TRBJ1-5. The CDR3 has 15 residues. The CDR3 reads CASSLGGTEYQPQHF.

This chain links TRBV7-9 with TRBJ2-5; TCRdb outputs TRBD2, but without DNA this stays unchecked. In germline, CDR1 is SEHNR, CDR2 FQNEAQ (reference sequence). The length of the CDR3 is 13 residues. CDR3: CASSTTSVEGQYF.

The V and J genes are TRBV6-1 and TRBJ2-3. CDR1 is MNHNS, CDR2 SASEGT, per germline. The CDR3 spans 13 residues. The CDR3: CASRFGSTDTQYF.

The chain has TRBV7-9 and TRBJ1-5; TCRdb designates TRBD1, a call that cannot be tested without DNA. In germline, CDR1 is SEHNR, CDR2 FQNEAQ (reference sequence). The CDR3 consists of 17 residues. This CDR3 is CASSLVGDRGGDQPQHF.

The genes are TRBV6-2 or TRBV6-3 and TRBJ2-1; the D gene TCRdb calls, TRBD2, cannot be checked with no DNA. The CDR3 extends over 15 amino acids. Germline V CDR1 and CDR2: MNHEY, SVGEGT. The CDR3 here is CASRSGLAGDNEQFF.

This sequence joins TRBV6-1 and TRBJ1-1; TCRdb's D call of TRBD1 is untestable without DNA. This CDR3 contains 13 residues. Germline-derived CDR1 and CDR2 are MNHNS and SASEGT. The CDR3 here is CASRRQQTGEAFF.

V is TRBV5-1 and J is TRBJ1-4; TCRdb gives TRBD1 as the D gene, but with no DNA this cannot be confirmed. The CDR3 length is 14 residues. Germline CDR1 and CDR2: SGHRS and YFSETQ. This CDR3 is CASSLGQKNEKLFF.

The gene calls are TRBV7-9 and TRBJ2-3; TCRdb outputs TRBD2, but without DNA this stays unchecked. Germline V gives CDR1 SEHNR, CDR2 FQNEAQ (reference sequence). This CDR3 is built from 16 residues. The CDR3 loop is CASSPGLAGVGDTQYF. The full variable domain, completed using reference TRBV7-9 and TRBJ2-3, is DTGVSQNPRHKITKRGQNVTFRCDPISEHNRLYWYRQTLGQGPEFLTYFQNEAQLEKSRLLSDRFSAERPKGSFSTLEIQRTEQGDSAMYLCASSPGLAGVGDTQYFGPGTRLTVL.

CDR3 loop: CASSTRDVSTDTQYF. The chain links TRBV6-1 to TRBJ2-3; TCRdb designates TRBD1, a call that cannot be tested without DNA. The CDR3 loop spans 15 amino acids. Germline V lookup: CDR1 MNHNS, CDR2 SASEGT.

The chain couples TRBV6-1 to TRBJ1-5; checking the TCRdb D call of TRBD1 is not possible without DNA. Looked up from germline, CDR1 is MNHNS and CDR2 is SASEGT. The CDR3 contains 13 residues. The CDR3 region is CATLVTGGQPQHF.

This sequence joins TRBV27 and TRBJ2-3; TCRdb calls TRBD2, which cannot be checked without DNA. The CDR3 extends over 15 amino acids. CDR1 is MNHEY and CDR2 is SMNVEV in the germline V gene (reference sequence). The CDR3 sequence is CASSLFPPSGDTQYF.

V is TRBV4-2 and J is TRBJ1-6; checking the TCRdb D call of TRBD1 is not possible without DNA. The V gene's germline CDR1 is LGHNA and CDR2 YNFKEQ. There are 15 residues in the CDR3. The CDR3 spells CASSQDSAGVSPLHF.

The chain combines TRBV9 with TRBJ2-3. The V gene's germline CDR1 is SGDLS and CDR2 YYNGEE. The CDR3 runs to 14 residues. The CDR3 sequence: CASSVGVGIDTQYF.

The rearrangement joins TRBV4-3 to TRBJ2-5. CDR3 length equals 14 residues. Germline V gene sequence: CDR1 LGHNA, CDR2 YSLEER. The CDR3 spells CASSQELAGETQYF.

The V gene is TRBV4-1, the J gene TRBJ2-1. The CDR3 is 16 residues long. Per germline, CDR1 MGHRA and CDR2 YSYEKL. This chain's CDR3 is CASSQGPGASRNEQFF.

This chain connects TRBV12-3 or TRBV12-4 to TRBJ1-1; the TCRdb call, TRBD1, lacks DNA for checking. The CDR3 is 14 residues long. CDR3 residues: CASSPTGVNTEAFF.

J is TRBJ2-1 and V is TRBV27; TCRdb names TRBD2, which stays unverified in the absence of DNA. The CDR3 has 16 amino acids. Germline CDR1 MNHEY, CDR2 SMNVEV (reference sequence). CDR3 sequence: CASRLSGRGSYNEQFF.

The CDR3 spells CASSTRDGGGEQYF. The chain couples TRBV5-1 to TRBJ2-7; TCRdb selects TRBD1, and the lack of DNA leaves this call unchecked. The germline V gene has CDR1 SGHRS and CDR2 YFSETQ. The CDR3 covers 14 residues.

This chain joins TRBV10-3 and TRBJ2-5. Germline-derived CDR1 and CDR2 are ENHRY and SYGVKD. This CDR3 comprises 15 residues. CDR3 sequence reads: CAISESGNRIETQYF.

The chain combines TRBV29-1 with TRBJ2-3; the TCRdb D gene call, TRBD2, has no DNA to confirm it. CDR1 is SQVTM, CDR2 ANQGSEA, per germline. The CDR3 spans 15 residues. The CDR3 here is CSVLSSGGAADTQYF.

The V gene is TRBV5-1, the J gene TRBJ2-1. The germline V gene encodes CDR1 SGHRS and CDR2 YFSETQ. CDR3 size: 13 residues. CDR3 residues: CASSWESSHEQFF.